This T cell receptor (beta chain) appears in the sequencing data of a study of T cells after posttransplantation cyclophosphamide. Germline V gene lookup returns CDR1 SGHTA and CDR2 FQGNSA. The CDR3 is made up of 14 amino acids. The V and J ends lost 1 base and 2 bases respectively, with 9 bases between them. Sequencing was performed with immunoSEQ multiplex PCR; in TCRdb, only in-frame clones are kept and a portion is missing. This table has roughly 18,000 clones, approximately 82% appearing once. The chain carries TRBV7-2 and TRBJ2-7, with a tentative D call TRBD1 (5 bases). The material sequenced was memory CD4+ T cells sorted from blood. This clonotype was sampled from a man younger than 45 in good health and a related stem cell transplant donor. The CDR3 protein is CASSLGKGAYEQYF. The CDR3 DNA follows: TGTGCCAGCAGCTTAGGTAAAGGGGCCTACGAGCAGTACTTC.